The source of this T cell receptor (beta chain) is a study of blood T cell repertoires in COVID-19. Study details: The study drew acute and convalescent COVID-19 samples from the United States, Italy and Spain.

In the source study's methods: Researchers report that nucleated cell counts were estimated from reference gene primer amplification. Some clones are missing from TCRdb's copy, which holds only in-frame ones; the method was immunoSEQ multiplex PCR. From that table come the V and J calls and clone size; the DNA was used to work out D and trimming. This sample carries 410,000 or so clones, about nine tenths of them seen once, and the ten largest clones take 1.5% to 1.8%. The Seattle patients joined while their infection was active and were tracked longitudinally afterward. The CDR3 contains 11 residues. In germline, CDR1 is LNHDA, CDR2 SQIVND (reference sequence). The V end was cut by 9 bases, the J end by 7 bases, with 12 bases between.

Source material: peripheral blood. The TCR was taken from a woman in her thirties or forties with COVID-19, enrolled during active disease. The rearrangement uses TRBV19 and TRBJ2-5, with a possible D match to TRBD1 (7 bases). The CDR3 region is CASDQGGTQYF. DNA of the CDR3: TGTGCCAGCGACCAGGGGGGGACCCAGTACTTC.